Following are 28 T cell receptor beta chains from one sample sequenced in a study of CD8+ T cells in alopecia areata. It was cDNA, reverse transcribed from extracted RNA, that served as the sequencing template. The table came from immunoSEQ multiplex PCR; TCRdb's copy has only in-frame clones and leaves some out. The data show 5,800 or so clones, with roughly 64% seen just once and about 11% held by the top ten. Alopecia areata patients had lesional scalp punch biopsies and peripheral blood taken from them. Here the sequenced sample was skin, taken at week 0. These receptors were collected from a human donor with alopecia areata.

The J gene is TRBJ1-2, the V gene TRBV5-5; a weak D match, TRBD1 (6 bases). The V end lost 4 bases, the J end lost 3 bases, and 28 bases lay between the germline ends. The CDR3 is 19 residues long. The germline V gene encodes CDR1 SGHKS and CDR2 YYEKEE (reference sequence). CDR3 in amino acids: CASSLRGRGGPLLDYGYTF. In nucleotides, the CDR3 is TGTGCCAGCAGCCTCCGGGGGCGGGGAGGGCCCCTTTTGGACTATGGCTACACCTTC.

V is TRBV6-1 and J is TRBJ1-2; 7 bases align to TRBD1. CDR3 length equals 13 residues. V was clipped by 6 bases and J by 1 base; unmatched bases: 2. CDR1 is MNHNS, CDR2 SASEGT, per germline. The CDR3 loop is CASSRQGNYGYTF. The CDR3 coding sequence is TGTGCCAGCAGCCGACAGGGTAACTATGGCTACACCTTC.

The chain recombines TRBV6-1 with TRBJ1-4; 8 bases are shared with TRBD1. The CDR3 loop spans 14 amino acids. J was trimmed by 8 bases and V by 7 bases; bases with no gene match: 9. From germline, CDR1 is MNHNS and CDR2 SASEGT. The CDR3 region has the DNA TGTGCCAGCATTGCAGGGGGCACGGACGAAAAACTGTTTTTT. Encoded protein: CASIAGGTDEKLFF.

Regarding this clone: Distinct nucleotide sequences in the sample also encode this CDR3. The CDR3 region has the DNA TGTGCCAGCAGTGGGGACAATGAGCAGTTCTTC. Translation: CASSGDNEQFF. This chain joins TRBV2 and TRBJ2-1; D is ambiguous. V gave up 4 bases and J gave up 5 bases, with 3 bases separating them. The CDR3 loop spans 11 amino acids. The germline V gene encodes CDR1 SNHLY and CDR2 FYNNEI.

This clone appeared once. V gene TRBV5-1 combines with J gene TRBJ2-1; a weak D match, TRBD2 (5 bases). The germline CDR1 and CDR2 sequences are SGHRS and YFSETQ. This CDR3 is 17 amino acids long. Between the trimmed V and J ends, which lost 2 bases and 8 bases, there was a span of 23 bases. CDR3 in DNA: TGCGCCAGCAGCTTCTACCCGCCCAATAGCTCCGGGGATGAGCAGTTCTTC. It codes for CASSFYPPNSSGDEQFF.

V usage is TRBV5-6 and J usage is TRBJ2-3, with D perhaps matching TRBD2 (7 bases). Germline V gives CDR1 SGHDT, CDR2 YYEEEE. V was shortened by 3 bases and J by 4 bases, with 24 bases between the two germline ends. This CDR3 has 18 amino acids. Here the CDR3 reads CASSSLVSGGDPADTQYF. In nucleotides, the CDR3 is TGTGCCAGCAGCTCATTAGTGTCGGGGGGCGACCCAGCAGATACGCAGTATTTT. The whole variable domain, remainder taken from reference TRBV5-6 and TRBJ2-3, is DAGVTQSPTHLIKTRGQQVTLRCSPKSGHDTVSWYQQALGQGPQFIFQYYEEEERQRGNFPDRFSGHQFPNYSSELNVNALLLGDSALYLCASSSLVSGGDPADTQYFGPGTRLTVL.

The V and J genes are TRBV5-6 and TRBJ2-3; D not certain. This CDR3 is 12 amino acids long. Trimming took off 1 base at V and 9 bases at J, with 9 bases between the two ends. Germline-derived CDR1 and CDR2 are SGHDT and YYEEEE. Written as DNA, the CDR3 is TGTGCCAGCAGCTTGTTAGGATCGACGCAGTATTTT. Translated, it gives CASSLLGSTQYF.

A few counts support this clone. The chain has TRBV7-9 and TRBJ1-5; the D gene is possibly TRBD1 (6 bases). This CDR3 has 14 amino acids. The germline V gene encodes CDR1 SEHNR and CDR2 FQNEAQ (reference sequence). Trimming removed 5 bases from V and 0 bases from J, with 8 bases in between. The CDR3 sequence is CASSQGYSNQPQHF. CDR3 bases: TGTGCCAGCAGCCAGGGGTATAGCAATCAGCCCCAGCATTTT.

The CDR3 sequence is CASSATPAFEPGRTSYEQYF. For the CDR3, the DNA is TGTGCCAGCAGCGCCACTCCAGCCTTCGAGCCCGGCAGAACCTCCTACGAGCAGTACTTC. This chain links TRBV9 with TRBJ2-7; no clear D. Trimming removed 3 bases at V and 0 bases at J, with 28 bases between. The CDR3 consists of 20 residues. Germline V lookup: CDR1 SGDLS, CDR2 YYNGEE.

The table lists this clone with a few counts. J is TRBJ2-7 and V is TRBV29-1; 8 bases align to TRBD1. The V gene's germline CDR1 is SQVTM and CDR2 ANQGSEA. Trimming removed 7 bases from V and 2 bases from J; junction bases left unmatched: 7. There are 13 residues in the CDR3. The CDR3 region has the DNA TGCAGCGGATGGACAGGGAGTCCCTACGAGCAGTACTTC. Protein product: CSGWTGSPYEQYF.

V and J are TRBV14 and TRBJ2-1; 9 positions match TRBD2. After removal of 4 bases from V and 4 bases from J, the junction contained 8 bases not matched to a gene. This CDR3 is 16 amino acids long. From germline, CDR1 is SGHDN and CDR2 FVKESK. DNA of the CDR3: TGTGCCAGCAGCCGACGAAGCGGGGGGTTTTACAATGAGCAGTTCTTC. Translation gives CASSRRSGGFYNEQFF. Filled out from reference TRBV14 and TRBJ2-1, the complete variable domain reads EAGVTQFPSHSVIEKGQTVTLRCDPISGHDNLYWYRRVMGKEIKFLLHFVKESKQDESGMPNNRFLAERTGGTYSTLKVQPAELEDSGVYFCASSRRSGGFYNEQFFGPGTRLTVL.

This clone has only a few counts. The chain is built from TRBV10-3 and TRBJ1-2; perhaps TRBD1 as D (6 bases). The germline V and J ends were trimmed by 0 bases and 4 bases, with 15 bases remaining between them. The germline gives CDR1 ENHRY, CDR2 SYGVKD. CDR3 length equals 16 residues. Here the CDR3 DNA reads TGTGCCATCAGTGAGTCAGGGGACATTGTCGCCTATGGCTACACCTTC. Its protein is CAISESGDIVAYGYTF.

This chain links TRBV2 with TRBJ2-5; TRBD2 agrees at 13 bases. Germline assignment: CDR1 SNHLY and CDR2 FYNNEI. The CDR3 has 14 amino acids. V lost 6 bases, J lost 2 bases, and 0 bases stayed unmatched. Here the CDR3 reads CASRLAGGQETQYF. CDR3 nucleotides: TGTGCCAGCAGACTAGCGGGGGGGCAAGAGACCCAGTACTTC.

This clone showed up just once. The rearrangement joins TRBV6-5 to TRBJ2-7; tentative D call: TRBD1 (6 bases). This CDR3 region has 13 residues. V was cut by 0 bases and J by 4 bases, with 7 bases left in between. Germline values: CDR1 MNHEY, CDR2 SVGAGI. The CDR3 sequence is CASSYSQGYEQYF. The CDR3 DNA reads TGTGCCAGCAGTTACTCACAGGGATACGAGCAGTACTTC.

This clone was seen only once. The rearrangement links TRBV18 to TRBJ2-3, with 10 bases aligning to TRBD1. This CDR3 comprises 18 residues. The ends lost 4 bases at V and 1 base at J; junction bases unmatched: 11. CDR1 is KGHSH, CDR2 LQKENI, per germline. CDR3 loop: CASSQTSTGTGGTDTQYF. The CDR3 region has the DNA TGTGCCAGCTCACAGACCTCGACCGGGACAGGGGGCACAGATACGCAGTATTTT.

The sample holds a few counts of this clone. The chain combines TRBV7-2 with TRBJ2-5, with 7 bases fitting TRBD1. With V trimmed by 5 bases and J by 1 base, 4 bases remained unmatched. Germline-derived CDR1 and CDR2 are SGHTA and FQGNSA. The CDR3 is 14 amino acids. The CDR3: CASSRTGVQETQYF. The CDR3 region has the DNA TGTGCCAGCAGCCGAACAGGGGTCCAAGAGACCCAGTACTTC.

The CDR3 nucleotides read TGTGCCAGCACCCTTCGGTCGGGAAACGGGGAGCTGTTTTTT. Translating gives CASTLRSGNGELFF. This chain joins TRBV11-2 and TRBJ2-2; D might be TRBD2 (5 bases). Trimming shortened V by 7 bases and J by 7 bases, and 16 bases separated the two germline ends. CDR1 SGHAT and CDR2 FQNNGV come from the germline V gene. The length of the CDR3 is 14 residues.

The chain carries TRBV5-6 and TRBJ2-5, with TRBD1 matching 9 bases. Germline V gene lookup returns CDR1 SGHDT and CDR2 YYEEEE. The CDR3 runs 14 residues. Trimming at V came to 1 base and at J to 4 bases, leaving 2 bases not matched to a gene. CDR3 protein: CASSLTGQGETQYF. CDR3 nucleotides: TGTGCCAGCAGCTTGACGGGACAGGGAGAGACCCAGTACTTC.

The V gene is TRBV7-9, the J gene TRBJ1-3; D uncertain. Germline loops: CDR1 SEHNR, CDR2 FQNEAQ (reference sequence). Trimming took off 2 bases at V and 2 bases at J, with 10 bases between the two ends. The CDR3 length is 15 residues. The CDR3 here is CASSLPWRAGNTIYF. The DNA of the CDR3 is TGTGCCAGCAGCTTACCATGGCGGGCTGGAAACACCATATATTTT.

A few counts support this clone. V and J are TRBV29-1 and TRBJ2-3, with 7 bases that match TRBD2. CDR3 size: 16 residues. The ends lost 7 bases at V and 0 bases at J; junction bases unmatched: 13. Germline lookup yields CDR1 SQVTM and CDR2 ANQGSEA. This CDR3 is CSARGLERGSTDTQYF. CDR3 DNA: TGCAGCGCCCGTGGTTTGGAGCGGGGCAGCACAGATACGCAGTATTTT.

The rearrangement joins TRBV6-5 to TRBJ1-1, with TRBD1 identical over 7 bases. Germline V gives CDR1 MNHEY, CDR2 SVGAGI. CDR3 length: 12 residues. V lost 6 bases to trimming and J lost 7 bases; unmatched junction nucleotides: 5. The CDR3 loop is CASSPWTGEAFF. CDR3 DNA: TGTGCCAGCAGCCCCTGGACAGGTGAAGCTTTCTTT.

This sequence joins TRBV12-5 and TRBJ2-1, with 9 positions matching TRBD2. Germline trimming cut 7 bases from V and 0 bases from J; bases unmatched to any gene: 10. Germline assignment: CDR1 LGHNT and CDR2 FRNRAP. The CDR3 is 17 amino acids. The CDR3, as DNA: TGTGCTAGTGCCATCATTAGCGGGGGTTCCTCCTACAATGAGCAGTTCTTC. Translating it yields CASAIISGGSSYNEQFF.

The chain recombines TRBV5-5 with TRBJ1-4; no definite D call. The V gene's germline CDR1 is SGHKS and CDR2 YYEKEE (reference sequence). This CDR3 spans 14 amino acids. The V and J ends lost 4 bases and 7 bases respectively, with 14 bases between them. CDR3 sequence reads: CASSRRGASEKLFF. The CDR3 DNA reads TGTGCCAGCAGCCGGAGAGGTGCAAGTGAAAAACTGTTTTTT.

The chain uses TRBV2 and TRBJ2-1, with a weak D call TRBD1 (6 bases). V dropped 8 bases and J dropped 9 bases, with 14 bases sitting between them. This CDR3 has 12 residues. The germline V gene has CDR1 SNHLY and CDR2 FYNNEI. CDR3 region: CASLGALGEQFF. Written as DNA, the CDR3 is TGTGCCAGCTTGGGGGCGCTCGGTGAGCAGTTCTTC.

This rearrangement joins TRBV5-4 to TRBJ2-1; 11 bases fit TRBD1. The CDR3 covers 13 residues. CDR1 and CDR2 from the germline V gene are SGHNT and YYREEE (reference sequence). DNA for the CDR3: TGTGCGGGGAGGACAGGGGGCAGGAATGAGCAGTTCTTC. Its translation is CAGRTGGRNEQFF.

The J gene is TRBJ1-6, the V gene TRBV6-1; possibly TRBD1 for D (5 bases). V shed 6 bases and J shed 5 bases, with 8 bases lying between them. The CDR3 extends over 13 amino acids. Per the germline V gene, CDR1 is MNHNS and CDR2 is SASEGT. CDR3 DNA sequence: TGTGCCAGCAGGGACATCGATAATTCACCCCTCCACTTT. It translates to CASRDIDNSPLHF.

This chain uses TRBV6-6 with TRBJ1-2; D perhaps matches TRBD1 (6 bases). V shed 5 bases and J shed 2 bases, with 15 bases lying between them. The CDR3 totals 15 residues. Germline-derived CDR1 and CDR2 are MNHNY and SVGAGI (reference sequence). CDR3 in amino acids: CASSHLSTGNYGYTF. CDR3 nucleotide sequence: TGTGCCAGCAGTCACCTCTCGACAGGCAACTATGGCTACACCTTC.

The rearrangement joins TRBV2 to TRBJ2-1, with 7 positions matching TRBD1. This CDR3 has 17 amino acids. The germline V gene has CDR1 SNHLY and CDR2 FYNNEI. V gave up 5 bases and J gave up 4 bases; unmatched junction bases: 14. CDR3 sequence: CASSRTGWSGVYNEQFF. CDR3 nucleotides: TGTGCCAGCAGTCGGACAGGTTGGAGTGGGGTGTACAATGAGCAGTTCTTC.